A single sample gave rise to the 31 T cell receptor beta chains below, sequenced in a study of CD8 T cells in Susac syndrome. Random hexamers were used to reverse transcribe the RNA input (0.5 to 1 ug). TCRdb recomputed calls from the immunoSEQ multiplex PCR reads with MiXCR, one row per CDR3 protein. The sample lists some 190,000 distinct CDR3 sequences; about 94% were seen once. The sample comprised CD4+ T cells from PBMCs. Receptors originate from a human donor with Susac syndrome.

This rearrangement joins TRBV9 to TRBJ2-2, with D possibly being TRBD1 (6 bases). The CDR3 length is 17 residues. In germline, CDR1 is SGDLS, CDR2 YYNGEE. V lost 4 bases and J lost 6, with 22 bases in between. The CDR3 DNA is TGTGCCAGCAGCACCCCCACAGGGTATGAGATGTCCGGGGAGCTGTTTTTT. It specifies CASSTPTGYEMSGELFF.

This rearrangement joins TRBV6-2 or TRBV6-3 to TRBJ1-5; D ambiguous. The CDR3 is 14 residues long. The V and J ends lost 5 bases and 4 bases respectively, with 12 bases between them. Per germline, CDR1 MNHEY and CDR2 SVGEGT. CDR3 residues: CASSPRAANQPQHF. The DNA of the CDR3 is TGTGCCAGCAGTCCCAGAGCGGCGAATCAGCCCCAGCATTTT.

DNA of the CDR3: TGTGCCAGTAGTGAGAGGGGGAACCTTGGAGATACGCAGTATTTT. It translates to CASSERGNLGDTQYF. This rearrangement joins TRBV19 to TRBJ2-3; D possibly corresponds to TRBD1 (6 bases). Looked up from germline, CDR1 is LNHDA and CDR2 is SQIVND (reference sequence). CDR3 size: 15 residues. Trimming removed 5 bases from V and 5 bases from J, with 17 bases in between.

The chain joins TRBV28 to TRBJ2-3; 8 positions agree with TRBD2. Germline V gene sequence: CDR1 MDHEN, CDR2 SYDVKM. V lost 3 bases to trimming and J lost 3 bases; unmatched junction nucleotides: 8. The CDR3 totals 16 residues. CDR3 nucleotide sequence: TGTGCCAGCAGTTTCTCCATCGGGGGGGGTACAGATACGCAGTATTTT. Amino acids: CASSFSIGGGTDTQYF.

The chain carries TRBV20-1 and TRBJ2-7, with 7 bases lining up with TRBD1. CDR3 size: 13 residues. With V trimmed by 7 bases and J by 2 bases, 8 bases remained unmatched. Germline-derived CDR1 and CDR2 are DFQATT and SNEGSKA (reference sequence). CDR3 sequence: CSVIGQATYEQYF. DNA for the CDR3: TGCAGTGTCATAGGACAGGCCACCTACGAGCAGTACTTC.

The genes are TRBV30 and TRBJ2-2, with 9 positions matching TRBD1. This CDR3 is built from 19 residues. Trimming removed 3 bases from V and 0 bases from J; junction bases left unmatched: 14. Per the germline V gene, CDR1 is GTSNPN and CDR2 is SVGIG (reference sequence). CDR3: CAWRVGQGTTIANTGELFF. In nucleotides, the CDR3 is TGTGCCTGGAGGGTTGGACAGGGGACAACGATAGCGAACACCGGGGAGCTGTTTTTT.

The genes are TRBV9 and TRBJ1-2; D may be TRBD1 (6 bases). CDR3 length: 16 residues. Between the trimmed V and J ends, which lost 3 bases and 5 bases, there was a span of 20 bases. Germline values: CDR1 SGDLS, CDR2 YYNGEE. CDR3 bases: TGTGCCAGCAGCGCCCAGGCCGTAGGGGGGGGGTATGGCTACACCTTC. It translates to CASSAQAVGGGYGYTF.

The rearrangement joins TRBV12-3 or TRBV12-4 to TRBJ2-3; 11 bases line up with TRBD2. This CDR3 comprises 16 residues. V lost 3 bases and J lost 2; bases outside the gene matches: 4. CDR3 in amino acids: CASSFYSGGATDTQYF. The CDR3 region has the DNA TGTGCCAGCAGTTTCTATAGCGGGGGGGCCACAGATACGCAGTATTTT.

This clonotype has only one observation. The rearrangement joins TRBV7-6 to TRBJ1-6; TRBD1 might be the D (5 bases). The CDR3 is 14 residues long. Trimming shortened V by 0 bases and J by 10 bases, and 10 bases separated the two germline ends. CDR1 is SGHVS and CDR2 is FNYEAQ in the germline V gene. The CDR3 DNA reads TGTGCCAGCAGCTTAGCAGGGGCGAAATCACCCCTCCACTTT. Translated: CASSLAGAKSPLHF. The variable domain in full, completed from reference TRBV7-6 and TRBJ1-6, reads GAGVSQSPRYKVTKRGQDVALRCDPISGHVSLYWYRQALGQGPEFLTYFNYEAQQDKSGLPNDRFSAERPEGSISTLTIQRTEQRDSAMYRCASSLAGAKSPLHFGNGTRLTVT.

Here the CDR3 reads CASSLQGGRGGQTQYF. For the CDR3, the DNA is TGTGCCAGCAGCCTCCAAGGAGGGCGGGGGGGCCAGACCCAGTACTTC. This chain links TRBV7-2 with TRBJ2-5, with TRBD2 matching over 9 bases. The CDR3 loop spans 16 amino acids. Trimming took 5 bases from V and 6 from J; bases not matched to a gene: 13. The V gene's germline CDR1 is SGHTA and CDR2 FQGNSA.

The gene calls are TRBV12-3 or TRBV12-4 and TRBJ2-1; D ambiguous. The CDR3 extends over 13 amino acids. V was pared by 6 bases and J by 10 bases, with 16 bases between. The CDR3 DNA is TGTGCCAGCAGCCCCAGACACCTACGAGAGCAGTTCTTC. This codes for CASSPRHLREQFF.

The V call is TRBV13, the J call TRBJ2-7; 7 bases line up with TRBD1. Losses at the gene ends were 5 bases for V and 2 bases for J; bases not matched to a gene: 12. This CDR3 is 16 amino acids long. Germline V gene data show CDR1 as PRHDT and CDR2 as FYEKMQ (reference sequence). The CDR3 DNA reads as TGTGCCAGCAGCCCTCCTCGACAGGGACGAGCCTACGAGCAGTACTTC. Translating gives CASSPPRQGRAYEQYF.

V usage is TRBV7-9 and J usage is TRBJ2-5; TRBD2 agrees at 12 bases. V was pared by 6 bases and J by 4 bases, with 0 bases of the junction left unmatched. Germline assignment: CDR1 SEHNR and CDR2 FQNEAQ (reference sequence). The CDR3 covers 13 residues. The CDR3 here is CASRGLAGETQYF. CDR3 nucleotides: TGTGCCAGCAGGGGACTAGCGGGAGAGACCCAGTACTTC.

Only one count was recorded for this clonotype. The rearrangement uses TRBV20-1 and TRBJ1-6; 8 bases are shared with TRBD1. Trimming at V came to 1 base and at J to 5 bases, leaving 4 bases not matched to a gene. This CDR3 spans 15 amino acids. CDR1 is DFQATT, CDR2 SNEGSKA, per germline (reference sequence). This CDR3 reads CSARVATGDNSPLHF. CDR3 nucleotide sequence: TGCAGTGCTAGAGTTGCGACAGGGGATAATTCACCCCTCCACTTT.

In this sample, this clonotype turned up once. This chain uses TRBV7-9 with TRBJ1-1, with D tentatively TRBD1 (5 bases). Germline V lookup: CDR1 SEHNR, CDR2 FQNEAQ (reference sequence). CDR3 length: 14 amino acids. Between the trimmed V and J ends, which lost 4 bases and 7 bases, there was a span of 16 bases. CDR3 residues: CASSSRTEDIEAFF. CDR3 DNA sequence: TGTGCCAGCAGCTCACGGACCGAGGACATTGAAGCTTTCTTT. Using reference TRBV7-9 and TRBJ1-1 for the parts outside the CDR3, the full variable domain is DTGVSQNPRHKITKRGQNVTFRCDPISEHNRLYWYRQTLGQGPEFLTYFQNEAQLEKSRLLSDRFSAERPKGSFSTLEIQRTEQGDSAMYLCASSSRTEDIEAFFGQGTRLTVV.

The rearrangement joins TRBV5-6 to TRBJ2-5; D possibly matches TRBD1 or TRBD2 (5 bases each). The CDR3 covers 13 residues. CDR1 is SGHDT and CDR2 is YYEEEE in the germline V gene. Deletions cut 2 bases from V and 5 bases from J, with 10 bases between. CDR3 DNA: TGTGCCAGCAGCTTCCGGGACCGGGAGACCCAGTACTTC. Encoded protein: CASSFRDRETQYF.

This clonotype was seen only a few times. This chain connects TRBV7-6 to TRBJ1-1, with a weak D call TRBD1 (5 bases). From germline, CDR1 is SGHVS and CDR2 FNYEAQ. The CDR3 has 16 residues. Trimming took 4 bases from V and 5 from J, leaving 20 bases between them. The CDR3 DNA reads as TGTGCCAGCAGCTCGCAATCGGGGACGGAGGGAACTGAAGCTTTCTTT. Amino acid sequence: CASSSQSGTEGTEAFF.

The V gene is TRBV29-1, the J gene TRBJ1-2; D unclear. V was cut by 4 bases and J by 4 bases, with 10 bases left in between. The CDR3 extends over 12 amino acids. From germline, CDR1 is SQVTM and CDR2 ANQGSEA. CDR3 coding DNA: TGCAGCGTTGGACTCAGATCCTATGGCTACACCTTC. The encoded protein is CSVGLRSYGYTF.

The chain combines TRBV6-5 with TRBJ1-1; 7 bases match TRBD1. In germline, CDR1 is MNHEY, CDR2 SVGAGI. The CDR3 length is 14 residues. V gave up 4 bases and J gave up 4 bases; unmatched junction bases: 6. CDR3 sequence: CASSSETGSTEAFF. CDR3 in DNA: TGTGCCAGCAGTTCCGAGACAGGGAGCACTGAAGCTTTCTTT.

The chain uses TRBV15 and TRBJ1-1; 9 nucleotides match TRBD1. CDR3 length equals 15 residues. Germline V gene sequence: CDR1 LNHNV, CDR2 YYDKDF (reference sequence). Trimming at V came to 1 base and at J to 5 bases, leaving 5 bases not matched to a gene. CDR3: CATSRGGQGRTEAFF. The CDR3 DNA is TGTGCCACCAGCAGAGGCGGACAGGGGAGAACTGAAGCTTTCTTT.

The DNA for the CDR3 is TGCGCCAGCAGCTTGTCTTACCGGAAGGACACTGAAGCTTTCTTT. Translation: CASSLSYRKDTEAFF. The chain has TRBV5-1 and TRBJ1-1; D is ambiguous. Per germline, CDR1 SGHRS and CDR2 YFSETQ. The length of the CDR3 is 15 residues. V was clipped by 1 base and J by 3 bases, with 13 bases between them.

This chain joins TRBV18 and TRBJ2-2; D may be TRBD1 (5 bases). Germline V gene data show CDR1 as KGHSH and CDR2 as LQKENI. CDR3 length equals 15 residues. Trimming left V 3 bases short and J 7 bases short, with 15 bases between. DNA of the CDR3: TGTGCCAGCTCACCTACGGCAGGGCGGCTCGGGGAGCTGTTTTTT. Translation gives CASSPTAGRLGELFF.

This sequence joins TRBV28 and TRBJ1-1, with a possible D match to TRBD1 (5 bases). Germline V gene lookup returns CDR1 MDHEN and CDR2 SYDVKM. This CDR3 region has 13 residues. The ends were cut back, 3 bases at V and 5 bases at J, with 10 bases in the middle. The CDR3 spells CASSLEGDTEAFF. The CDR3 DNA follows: TGTGCCAGCAGTTTGGAAGGGGATACTGAAGCTTTCTTT.

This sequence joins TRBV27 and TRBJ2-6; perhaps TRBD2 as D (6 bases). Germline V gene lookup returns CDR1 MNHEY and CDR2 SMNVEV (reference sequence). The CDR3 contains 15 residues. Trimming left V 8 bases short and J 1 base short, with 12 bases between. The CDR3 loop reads CASGWAGSGANVLTF. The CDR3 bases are TGTGCCAGCGGATGGGCGGGGTCTGGGGCCAACGTCCTGACTTTC.

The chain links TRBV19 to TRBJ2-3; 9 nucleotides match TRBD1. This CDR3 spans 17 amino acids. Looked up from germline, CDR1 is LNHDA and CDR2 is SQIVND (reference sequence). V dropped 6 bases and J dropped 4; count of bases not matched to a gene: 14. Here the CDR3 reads CASSDRRTGEGSDTQYF. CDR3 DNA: TGTGCCAGTAGCGACCGACGGACAGGGGAAGGGTCAGATACGCAGTATTTT.

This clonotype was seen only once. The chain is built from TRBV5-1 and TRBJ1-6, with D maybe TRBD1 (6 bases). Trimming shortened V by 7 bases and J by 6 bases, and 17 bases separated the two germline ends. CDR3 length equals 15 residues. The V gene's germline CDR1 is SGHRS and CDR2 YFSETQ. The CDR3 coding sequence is TGCGCCAGCGGTCCGGGGGGCAGGACTAATTCACCCCTCCACTTT. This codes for CASGPGGRTNSPLHF. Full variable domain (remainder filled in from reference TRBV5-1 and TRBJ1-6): KAGVTQTPRYLIKTRGQQVTLSCSPISGHRSVSWYQQTPGQGLQFLFEYFSETQRNKGNFPGRFSGRQFSNSRSEMNVSTLELGDSALYLCASGPGGRTNSPLHFGNGTRLTVT.

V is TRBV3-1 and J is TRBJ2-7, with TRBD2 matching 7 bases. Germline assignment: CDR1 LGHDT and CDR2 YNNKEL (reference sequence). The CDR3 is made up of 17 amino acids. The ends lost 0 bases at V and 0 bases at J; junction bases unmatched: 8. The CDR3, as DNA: TGTGCCAGCAGCCAAGATCGGAAAGCGGGGAGCTCCTACGAGCAGTACTTC. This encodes CASSQDRKAGSSYEQYF.

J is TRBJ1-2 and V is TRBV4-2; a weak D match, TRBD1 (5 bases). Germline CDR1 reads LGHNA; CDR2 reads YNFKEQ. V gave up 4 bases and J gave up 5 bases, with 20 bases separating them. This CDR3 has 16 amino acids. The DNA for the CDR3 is TGTGCCAGCAGCCCAAGTCAGGGTATGAAGAAGTATGGCTACACCTTC. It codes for CASSPSQGMKKYGYTF.

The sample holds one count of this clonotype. The CDR3 DNA reads TGTGCCAGCAGATCCACGACAGGGATCGGTGAGACCCAGTACTTC. Its protein product is CASRSTTGIGETQYF. J is TRBJ2-5 and V is TRBV11-2; 7 nucleotides match TRBD1. Germline loops: CDR1 SGHAT, CDR2 FQNNGV. The trim removed 6 bases at V and 5 bases at J, leaving 12 bases unmatched. The CDR3 consists of 15 residues.

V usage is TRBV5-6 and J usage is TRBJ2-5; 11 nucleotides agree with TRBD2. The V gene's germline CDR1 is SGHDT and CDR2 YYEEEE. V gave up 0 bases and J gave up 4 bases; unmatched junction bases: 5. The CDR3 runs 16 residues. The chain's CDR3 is CASSLELAGARETQYF. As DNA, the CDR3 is TGTGCCAGCAGCTTGGAACTAGCGGGGGCCCGAGAGACCCAGTACTTC.

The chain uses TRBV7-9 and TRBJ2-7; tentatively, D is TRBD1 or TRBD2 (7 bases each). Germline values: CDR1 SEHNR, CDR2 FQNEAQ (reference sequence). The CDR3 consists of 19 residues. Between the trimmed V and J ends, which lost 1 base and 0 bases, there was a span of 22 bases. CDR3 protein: CASSLGLTGRGGFSYEQYF. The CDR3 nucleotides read TGTGCCAGCAGCTTAGGCCTTACGGGCAGGGGGGGATTCTCCTACGAGCAGTACTTC.